A selection of T cell receptor beta chains follows, all from one sample in a study of human T cells and chemical hapten exposure. TCRdb re-called the RACE reads with MiXCR, one entry per CDR3 protein. The sample lists 300,000 to 450,000 distinct CDR3 sequences, roughly 5.3% occurring once. Source: whole blood, taken in connection with sensitization to the hapten diphenylcyclopropenone (DPC). The source of these receptors is a woman in her fifties or sixties with alopecia areata. Some clones in this sample may be carry-over from other donors' samples. The CDR3 runs from the conserved cysteine through the conserved F or W. A D gene is named only where the DNA matches it firmly. Not every row has a clone size; where given, it reads once, few, many or a size class.

cdr3_aa cdr3_nt v_call clone_size d_call j_call
CSARPPLLGAKVDEQFF TGCAGTGCTAGGCCGCCGTTGTTGGGGGCGAAGGTCGATGAGCAGTTCTTC TRBV20-1 many . TRBJ2-1
CASSLGPAPRGLTEAFF TGTGCCAGCAGCCTAGGACCGGCCCCGAGGGGCTTGACTGAAGCTTTCTTT TRBV14 . . TRBJ1-1
CASSQLAGGYNEQFF TGTGCCAGCAGCCAGCTCGCGGGAGGTTACAATGAGCAGTTCTTC TRBV14 many TRBD2 TRBJ2-1
CSVVTGVQETQYF TGCAGCGTTGTCACAGGGGTCCAAGAGACCCAGTACTTC TRBV29-1 many TRBD1 TRBJ2-5
CSVEEGYEQFF TGCAGCGTCGAGGAGGGATATGAGCAGTTCTTC TRBV29-1 many . TRBJ2-1
CSAATRADTQYF TGCAGTGCCGCTACCCGGGCAGATACGCAGTATTTT TRBV20-1 few . TRBJ2-3
CASSLVQVNTEAFF TGTGCCAGCAGTTTAGTCCAGGTCAACACTGAAGCTTTCTTT TRBV12-3/TRBV12-4 many . TRBJ1-1
CASSLLRAGELFF TGCGCCAGCAGCTTGTTGCGGGCCGGGGAGCTGTTTTTT TRBV5-1 . . TRBJ2-2
CASSFPSAHASTDTQYF TGTGCCAGCAGCTTCCCTTCGGCCCATGCTAGCACAGATACGCAGTATTTT TRBV5-6 few . TRBJ2-3
CASSRGQRYGYTF TGTGCCAGCAGCCGGGGACAGCGGTACGGCTACACCTTC TRBV3-1 many TRBD1 TRBJ1-2
CASSYVGGETQYF TGTGCCAGCAGTTACGTGGGGGGAGAGACCCAGTACTTC TRBV6-5 . . TRBJ2-5
CASSRRRQGETKNIQYF TGTGCCAGCAGCAGAAGGCGACAGGGGGAAACCAAAAACATTCAGTACTTC TRBV21-1 many . TRBJ2-4
CATSKGYNEQFF TGTGCCACCAGCAAAGGGTACAATGAGCAGTTCTTC TRBV15 many . TRBJ2-1
CASSQRQGIDEQYF TGCGCCAGCAGCCAACGACAGGGGATCGACGAGCAGTACTTC TRBV4-3 many TRBD1 TRBJ2-7
CASSQGRDQPQHF TGCGCCAGCAGCCAAGGACGGGATCAGCCCCAGCATTTT TRBV4-1 many . TRBJ1-5
CASSLATGVNTEAFF TGTGCCAGCAGCCTAGCGACAGGCGTGAACACTGAAGCTTTCTTT TRBV3-1 few . TRBJ1-1
CASSYRASGSAEQFF TGTGCCAGCAGTTACCGGGCTAGCGGGAGCGCTGAGCAGTTCTTC TRBV6-2/TRBV6-3 few TRBD2 TRBJ2-1
CSARHGLDEQFF TGCAGTGCTAGACACGGTTTGGATGAGCAGTTCTTC TRBV20-1 few . TRBJ2-1
CASNPLLWGSTDTQYF TGCGCCAGCAATCCCCTTTTGTGGGGAAGCACAGATACGCAGTATTTT TRBV23-1 few . TRBJ2-3
CASTPMGGSMNTEAFF TGCGCCAGCACCCCTATGGGAGGGTCCATGAACACTGAAGCTTTCTTT TRBV10-2 . . TRBJ1-1
CASSHRHNYGYTF TGTGCCAGCAGCCACAGACACAACTATGGCTACACCTTC TRBV3-1 many . TRBJ1-2
CASSLVGNRGLTEAFF TGTGCCAGCAGCTTGGTGGGGAACAGGGGGCTTACTGAAGCTTTCTTT TRBV7-9 few TRBD1 TRBJ1-1
CASSLGLENTEAFF TGTGCCAGCAGTCTTGGACTGGAGAACACTGAAGCTTTCTTT TRBV2 many . TRBJ1-1
CASTAGGDEKLFF TGTGCCTCCACCGCAGGGGGGGATGAAAAACTGTTTTTT TRBV28 few TRBD1 TRBJ1-4
CASSLANGYTF TGTGCCAGCAGTTTAGCTAATGGCTACACCTTC TRBV28 few . TRBJ1-2
CASSPGPTGGGGKLFF TGTGCCAGCAGTCCGGGACCGACAGGGGGAGGAGGGAAACTGTTTTTT TRBV6-5 few TRBD1 TRBJ1-4
CASSLDYIAGGLRDTQYF TGTGCCAGCAGCTTAGATTATATAGCGGGAGGGCTTAGGGATACGCAGTATTTT TRBV11-2 few TRBD2 TRBJ2-3
CASSFKSRTKSGRAEAFF TGTGCCAGCAGCTTTAAGTCCCGGACAAAATCGGGGAGAGCTGAAGCTTTCTTT TRBV7-9 many . TRBJ1-1
CASTGQGNYGYTF TGTGCCAGCACCGGACAGGGGAACTATGGCTACACCTTC TRBV6-2/TRBV6-3 . TRBD1 TRBJ1-2
CASSRGGDSYNEQFF TGTGCCAGCAGCCGCGGGGGAGACTCCTACAATGAGCAGTTCTTC TRBV28 many TRBD2 TRBJ2-1
CASSLGTGPQVAQYF TGTGCCAGCAGCTTAGGAACCGGCCCCCAGGTTGCCCAGTACTTC TRBV11-2 few . TRBJ2-5
CASSPTHPRRQPQHF TGTGCCAGCAGCCCCACACACCCGAGACGGCAGCCCCAGCATTTT TRBV28 . . TRBJ1-5
CASNDELQGLWEQYF TGTGCCAGCAACGATGAATTACAGGGGCTCTGGGAGCAGTACTTC TRBV6-1 . TRBD1 TRBJ2-7
CATSSRYNIREPKETQYF TGTGCCACCAGCAGCAGATATAACATCCGGGAGCCAAAAGAGACCCAGTACTTC TRBV15 . . TRBJ2-5
CASSWVAGGLYNEQFF TGCGCCAGCAGCTGGGTAGCGGGAGGCCTGTACAATGAGCAGTTCTTC TRBV5-1 . TRBD2 TRBJ2-1
CASRMGQDNVLTF TGTGCCAGCAGAATGGGACAGGACAACGTCCTGACTTTC TRBV12-3/TRBV12-4 many TRBD1 TRBJ2-6
CASKGQANQPQHF TGTGCCAGCAAAGGGCAGGCCAATCAGCCCCAGCATTTT TRBV7-2 few . TRBJ1-5
CAITNEDSGGEETQYF TGTGCCATCACCAATGAGGATAGCGGGGGGGAAGAGACCCAGTACTTC TRBV10-3 few TRBD2 TRBJ2-5
CASSLFGTGREKLFF TGTGCCAGCAGCTTATTCGGGACAGGGCGCGAAAAACTGTTTTTT TRBV7-9 . TRBD1 TRBJ1-4
CAWKEANTGELFF TGTGCCTGGAAGGAGGCCAACACCGGGGAGCTGTTTTTT TRBV30 . . TRBJ2-2
CASSQDGSSTDTQYF TGTGCCAGCAGCCAAGATGGCTCCAGCACAGATACGCAGTATTTT TRBV4-2 few . TRBJ2-3
CASSLGEPYEQYF TGTGCCAGCAGCTTAGGTGAGCCCTACGAGCAGTACTTC TRBV13 few . TRBJ2-7
CASSYSPENIQYF TGTGCCAGCAGTTACTCGCCAGAAAACATTCAGTACTTC TRBV6-5 few . TRBJ2-4
CASSEFRGNSPLHF TGCGCCAGCAGTGAGTTCAGGGGTAATTCACCCCTCCACTTT TRBV10-2 . . TRBJ1-6
CASSSLGVGKLFF TGTGCCAGCAGCTCCTTAGGCGTCGGAAAACTGTTTTTT TRBV7-2 many . TRBJ1-4
CASSDGDRNSPLHF TGTGCCAGCAGTGACGGTGATAGGAATTCACCCCTCCACTTT TRBV6-1 . . TRBJ1-6